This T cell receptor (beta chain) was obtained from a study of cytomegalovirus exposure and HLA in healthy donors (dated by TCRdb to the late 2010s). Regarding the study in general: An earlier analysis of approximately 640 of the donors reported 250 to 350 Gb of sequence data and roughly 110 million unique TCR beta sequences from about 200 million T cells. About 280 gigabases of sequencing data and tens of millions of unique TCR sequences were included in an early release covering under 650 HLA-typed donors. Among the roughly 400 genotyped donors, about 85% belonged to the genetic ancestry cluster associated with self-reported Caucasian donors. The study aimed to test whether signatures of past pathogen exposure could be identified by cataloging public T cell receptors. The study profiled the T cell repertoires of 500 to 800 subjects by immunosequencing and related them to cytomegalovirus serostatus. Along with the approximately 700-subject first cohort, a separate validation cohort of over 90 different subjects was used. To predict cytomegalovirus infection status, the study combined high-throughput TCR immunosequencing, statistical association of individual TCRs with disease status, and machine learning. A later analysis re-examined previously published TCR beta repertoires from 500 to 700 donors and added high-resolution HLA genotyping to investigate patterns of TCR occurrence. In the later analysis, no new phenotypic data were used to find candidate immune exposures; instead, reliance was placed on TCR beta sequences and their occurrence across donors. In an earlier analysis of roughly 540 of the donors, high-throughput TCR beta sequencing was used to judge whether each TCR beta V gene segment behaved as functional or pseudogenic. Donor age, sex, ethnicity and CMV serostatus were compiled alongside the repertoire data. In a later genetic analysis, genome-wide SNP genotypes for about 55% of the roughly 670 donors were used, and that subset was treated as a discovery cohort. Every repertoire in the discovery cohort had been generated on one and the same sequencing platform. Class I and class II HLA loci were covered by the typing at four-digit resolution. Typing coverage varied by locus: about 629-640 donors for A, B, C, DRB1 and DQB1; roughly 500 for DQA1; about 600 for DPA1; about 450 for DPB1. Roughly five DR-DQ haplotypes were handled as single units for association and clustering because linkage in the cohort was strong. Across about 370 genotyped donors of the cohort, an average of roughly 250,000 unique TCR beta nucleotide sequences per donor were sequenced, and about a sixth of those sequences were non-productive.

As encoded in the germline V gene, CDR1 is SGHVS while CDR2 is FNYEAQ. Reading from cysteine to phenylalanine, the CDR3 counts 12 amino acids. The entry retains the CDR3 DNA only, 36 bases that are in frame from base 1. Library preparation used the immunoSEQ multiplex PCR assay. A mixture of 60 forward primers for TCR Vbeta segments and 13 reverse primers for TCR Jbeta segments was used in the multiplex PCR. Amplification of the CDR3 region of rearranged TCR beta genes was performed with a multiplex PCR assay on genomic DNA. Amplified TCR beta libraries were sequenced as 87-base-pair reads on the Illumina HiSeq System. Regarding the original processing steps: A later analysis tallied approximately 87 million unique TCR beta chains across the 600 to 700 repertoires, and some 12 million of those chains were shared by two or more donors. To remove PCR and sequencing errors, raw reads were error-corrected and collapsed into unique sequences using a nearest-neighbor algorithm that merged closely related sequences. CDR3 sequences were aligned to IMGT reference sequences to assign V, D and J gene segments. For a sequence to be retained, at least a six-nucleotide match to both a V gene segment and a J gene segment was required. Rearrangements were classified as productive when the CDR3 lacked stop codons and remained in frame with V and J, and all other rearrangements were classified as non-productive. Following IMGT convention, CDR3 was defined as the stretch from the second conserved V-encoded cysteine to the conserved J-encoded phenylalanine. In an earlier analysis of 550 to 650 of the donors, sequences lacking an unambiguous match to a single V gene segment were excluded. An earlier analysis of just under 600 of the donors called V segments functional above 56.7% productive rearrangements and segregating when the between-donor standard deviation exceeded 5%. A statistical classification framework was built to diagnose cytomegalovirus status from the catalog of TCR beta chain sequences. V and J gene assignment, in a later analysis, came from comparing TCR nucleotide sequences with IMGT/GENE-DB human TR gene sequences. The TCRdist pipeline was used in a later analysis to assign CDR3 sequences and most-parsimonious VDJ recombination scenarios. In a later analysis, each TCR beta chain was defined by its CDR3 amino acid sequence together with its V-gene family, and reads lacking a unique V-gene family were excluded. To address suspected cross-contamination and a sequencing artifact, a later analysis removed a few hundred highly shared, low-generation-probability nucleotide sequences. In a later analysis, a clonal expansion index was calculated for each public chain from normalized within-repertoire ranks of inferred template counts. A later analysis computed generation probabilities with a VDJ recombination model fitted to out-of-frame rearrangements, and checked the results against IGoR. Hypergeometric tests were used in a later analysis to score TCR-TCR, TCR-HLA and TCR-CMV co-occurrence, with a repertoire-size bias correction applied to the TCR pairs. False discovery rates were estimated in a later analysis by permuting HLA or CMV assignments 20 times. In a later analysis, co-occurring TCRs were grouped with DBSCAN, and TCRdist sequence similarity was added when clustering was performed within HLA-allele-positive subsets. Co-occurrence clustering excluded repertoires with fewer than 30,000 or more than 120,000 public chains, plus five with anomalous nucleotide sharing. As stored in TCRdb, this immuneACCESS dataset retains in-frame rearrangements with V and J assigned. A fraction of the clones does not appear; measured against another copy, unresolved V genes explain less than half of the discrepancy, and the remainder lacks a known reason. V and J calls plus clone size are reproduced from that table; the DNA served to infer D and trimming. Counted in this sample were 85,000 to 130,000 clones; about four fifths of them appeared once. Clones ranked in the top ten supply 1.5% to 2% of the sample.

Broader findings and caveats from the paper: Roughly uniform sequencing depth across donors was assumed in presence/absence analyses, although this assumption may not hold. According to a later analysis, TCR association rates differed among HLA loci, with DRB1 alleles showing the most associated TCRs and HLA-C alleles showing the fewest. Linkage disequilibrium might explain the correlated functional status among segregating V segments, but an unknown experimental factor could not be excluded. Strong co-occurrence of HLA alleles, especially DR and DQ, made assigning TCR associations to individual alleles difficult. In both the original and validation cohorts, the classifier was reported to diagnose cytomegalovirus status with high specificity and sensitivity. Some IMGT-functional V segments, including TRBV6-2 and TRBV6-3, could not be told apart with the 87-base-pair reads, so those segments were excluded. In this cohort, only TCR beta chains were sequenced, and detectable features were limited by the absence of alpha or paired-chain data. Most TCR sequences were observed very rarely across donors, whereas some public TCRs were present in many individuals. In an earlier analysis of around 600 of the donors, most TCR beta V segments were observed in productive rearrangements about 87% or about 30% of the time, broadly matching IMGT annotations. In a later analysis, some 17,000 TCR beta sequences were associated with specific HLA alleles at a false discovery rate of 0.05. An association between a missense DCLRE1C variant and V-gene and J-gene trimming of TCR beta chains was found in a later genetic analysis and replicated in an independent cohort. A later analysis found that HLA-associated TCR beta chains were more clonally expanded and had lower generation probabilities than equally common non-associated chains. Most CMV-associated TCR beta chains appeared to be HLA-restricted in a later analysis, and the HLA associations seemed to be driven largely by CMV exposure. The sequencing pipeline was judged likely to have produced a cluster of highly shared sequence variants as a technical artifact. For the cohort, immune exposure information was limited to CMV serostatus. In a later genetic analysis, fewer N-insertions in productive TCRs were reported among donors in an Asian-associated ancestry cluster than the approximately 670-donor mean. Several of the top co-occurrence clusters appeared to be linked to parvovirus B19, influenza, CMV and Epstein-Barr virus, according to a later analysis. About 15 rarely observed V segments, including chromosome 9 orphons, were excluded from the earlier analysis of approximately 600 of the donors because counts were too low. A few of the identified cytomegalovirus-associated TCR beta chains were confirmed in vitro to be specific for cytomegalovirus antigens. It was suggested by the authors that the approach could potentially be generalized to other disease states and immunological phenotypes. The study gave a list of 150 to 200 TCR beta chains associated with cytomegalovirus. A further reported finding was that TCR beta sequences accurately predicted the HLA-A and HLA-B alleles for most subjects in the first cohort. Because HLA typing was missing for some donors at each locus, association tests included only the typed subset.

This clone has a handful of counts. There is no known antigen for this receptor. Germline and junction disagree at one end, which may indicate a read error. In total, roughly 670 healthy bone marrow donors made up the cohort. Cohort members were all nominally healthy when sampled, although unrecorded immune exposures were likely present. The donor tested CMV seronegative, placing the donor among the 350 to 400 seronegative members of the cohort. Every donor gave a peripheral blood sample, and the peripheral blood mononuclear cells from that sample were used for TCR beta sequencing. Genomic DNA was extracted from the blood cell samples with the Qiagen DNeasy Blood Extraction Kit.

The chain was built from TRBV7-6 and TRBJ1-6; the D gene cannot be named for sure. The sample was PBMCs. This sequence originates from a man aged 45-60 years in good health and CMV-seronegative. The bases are TGTGCCAGCAGCTCCTATTATTCACCCCTCCACTTT. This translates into CASSSYYSPLHF.